The present T cell receptor (beta chain) was sequenced within a study of early T cells in non-severe SARS-CoV-2 infection. Study overall: The study sequenced bulk RNA from unsorted whole blood, with chains unpaired. Findings and limits, study-wide: The matching step, a VDJdb search, favored anti-spike CD8 responses and missed private and CD4 specificities.

A single record per CDR3 protein comes from TCRdb applying MiXCR to the 5' RACE reads. The sample includes approximately 67,000 distinct CDR3 sequences, roughly 10% of them seen just once. This clonotype appeared many times. Its antigen is not identified. Germline loops: CDR1 SGHTA, CDR2 FQGNSA. The CDR3 length is 15 residues. With V trimmed by 3 bases and J by 8 bases, 6 bases remained unmatched. The clonotype originates from an adult who was a healthcare worker with PCR-confirmed SARS-CoV-2 infection or an uninfected control (not recorded which). The genes are TRBV7-2 and TRBJ2-1; 11 bases are shared with TRBD2. Specimen: whole blood. The CDR3 DNA reads as TGTGCCAGCAGCTTCGTAGCGGGAGGGAGGGATGAGCAGTTCTTC. Encoded protein: CASSFVAGGRDEQFF. Full variable domain (outside the CDR3, taken from reference TRBV7-2 and TRBJ2-1): GAGVSQSPSNKVTEKGKDVELRCDPISGHTALYWYRQSLGQGLEFLIYFQGNSAPDKSGLPSDRFSAERTGGSVSTLTIQRTQQEDSAVYLCASSFVAGGRDEQFFGPGTRLTVL.